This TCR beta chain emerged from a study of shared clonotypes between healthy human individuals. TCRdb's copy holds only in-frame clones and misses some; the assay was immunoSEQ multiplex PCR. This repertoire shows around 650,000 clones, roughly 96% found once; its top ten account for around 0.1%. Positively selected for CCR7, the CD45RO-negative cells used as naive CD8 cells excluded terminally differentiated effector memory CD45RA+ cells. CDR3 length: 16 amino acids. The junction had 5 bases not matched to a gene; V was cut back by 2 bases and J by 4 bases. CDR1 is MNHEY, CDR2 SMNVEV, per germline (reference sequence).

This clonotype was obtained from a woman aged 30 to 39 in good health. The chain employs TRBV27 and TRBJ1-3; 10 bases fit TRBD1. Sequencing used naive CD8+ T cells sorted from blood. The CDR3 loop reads CASSLIGTGDGNTIYF. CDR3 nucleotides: TGTGCCAGCAGTTTAATCGGGACAGGGGACGGAAACACCATATATTTT.